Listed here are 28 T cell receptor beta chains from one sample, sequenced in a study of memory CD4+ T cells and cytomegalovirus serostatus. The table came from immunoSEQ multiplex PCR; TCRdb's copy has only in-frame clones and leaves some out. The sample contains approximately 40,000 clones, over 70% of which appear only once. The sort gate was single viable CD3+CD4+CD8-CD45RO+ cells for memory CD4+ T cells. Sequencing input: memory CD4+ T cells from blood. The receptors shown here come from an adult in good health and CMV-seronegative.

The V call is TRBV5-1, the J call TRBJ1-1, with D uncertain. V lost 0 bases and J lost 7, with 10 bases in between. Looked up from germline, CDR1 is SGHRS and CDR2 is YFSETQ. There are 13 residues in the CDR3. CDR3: CASSLADGGEAFF. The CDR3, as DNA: TGCGCCAGCAGCTTGGCCGACGGAGGTGAAGCTTTCTTT.

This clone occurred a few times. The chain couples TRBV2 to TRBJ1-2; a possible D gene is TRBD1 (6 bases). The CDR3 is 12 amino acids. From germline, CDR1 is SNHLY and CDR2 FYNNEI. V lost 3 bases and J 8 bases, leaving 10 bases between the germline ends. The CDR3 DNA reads TGTGCCAGCAGTGATCGGGGGCGAGGCTACACCTTC. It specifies CASSDRGRGYTF. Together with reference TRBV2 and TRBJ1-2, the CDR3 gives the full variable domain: EPEVTQTPSHQVTQMGQEVILRCVPISNHLYFYWYRQILGQKVEFLVSFYNNEISEKSEIFDDQFSVERPDGSNFTLKIRSTKLEDSAMYFCASSDRGRGYTFGSGTRLTVV.

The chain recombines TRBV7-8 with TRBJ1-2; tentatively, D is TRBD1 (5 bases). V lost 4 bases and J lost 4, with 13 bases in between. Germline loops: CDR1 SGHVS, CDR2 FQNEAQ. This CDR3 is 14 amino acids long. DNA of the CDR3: TGTGCCAGCAGCTCAGGACAAGCTTCCTATGGCTACACCTTC. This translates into CASSSGQASYGYTF.

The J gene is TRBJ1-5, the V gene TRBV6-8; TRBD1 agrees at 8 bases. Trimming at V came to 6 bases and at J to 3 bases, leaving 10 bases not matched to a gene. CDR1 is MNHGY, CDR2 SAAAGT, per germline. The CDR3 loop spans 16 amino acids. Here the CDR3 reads CASSSGTGVYNQPQHF. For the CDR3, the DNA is TGTGCCAGCAGCTCCGGGACAGGCGTTTACAATCAGCCCCAGCATTTT.

As DNA, the CDR3 is TGTGCCAGCAGTGCCCCCGGGACAGGGTCAGAGACCCAGTACTTC. Translating gives CASSAPGTGSETQYF. The chain carries TRBV25-1 and TRBJ2-5; 9 bases are shared with TRBD1. Germline lookup yields CDR1 MGHDK and CDR2 SYGVNS. This CDR3 contains 15 residues. After removal of 4 bases from V and 4 bases from J, the junction contained 7 bases not matched to a gene.

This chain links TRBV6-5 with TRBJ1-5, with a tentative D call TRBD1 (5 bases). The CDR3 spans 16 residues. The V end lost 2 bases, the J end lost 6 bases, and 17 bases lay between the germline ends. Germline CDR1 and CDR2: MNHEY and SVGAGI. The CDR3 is CASSYVGVGVTQPQHF. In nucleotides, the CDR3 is TGTGCCAGCAGTTACGTAGGTGTGGGGGTTACTCAGCCCCAGCATTTT.

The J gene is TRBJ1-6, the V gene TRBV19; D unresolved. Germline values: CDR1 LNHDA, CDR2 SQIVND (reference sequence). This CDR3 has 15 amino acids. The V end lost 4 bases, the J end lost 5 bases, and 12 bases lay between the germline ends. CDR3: CASSSPVADNSPLHF. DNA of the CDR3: TGTGCCAGTAGTAGCCCCGTGGCAGATAATTCACCCCTCCACTTT.

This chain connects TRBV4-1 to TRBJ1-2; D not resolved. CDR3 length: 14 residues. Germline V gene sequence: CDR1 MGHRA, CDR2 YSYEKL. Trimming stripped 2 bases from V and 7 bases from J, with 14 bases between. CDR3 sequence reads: CASSQILGTIGYTF. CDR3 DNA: TGCGCCAGCAGCCAAATTCTGGGAACGATTGGCTACACCTTC.

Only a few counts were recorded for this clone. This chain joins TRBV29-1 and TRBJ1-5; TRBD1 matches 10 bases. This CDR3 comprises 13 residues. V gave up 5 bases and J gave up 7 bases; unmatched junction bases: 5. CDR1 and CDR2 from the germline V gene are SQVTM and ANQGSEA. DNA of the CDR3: TGCAGCGTTAGCCGGGACAGGGGACAGCCCCAGCATTTT. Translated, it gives CSVSRDRGQPQHF.

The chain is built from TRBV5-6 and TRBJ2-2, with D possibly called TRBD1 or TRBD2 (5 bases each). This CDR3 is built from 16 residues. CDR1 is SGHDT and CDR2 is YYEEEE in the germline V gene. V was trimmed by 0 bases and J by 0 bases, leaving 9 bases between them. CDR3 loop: CASSLGGSPNTGELFF. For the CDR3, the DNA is TGTGCCAGCAGCTTGGGGGGGAGTCCGAACACCGGGGAGCTGTTTTTT.

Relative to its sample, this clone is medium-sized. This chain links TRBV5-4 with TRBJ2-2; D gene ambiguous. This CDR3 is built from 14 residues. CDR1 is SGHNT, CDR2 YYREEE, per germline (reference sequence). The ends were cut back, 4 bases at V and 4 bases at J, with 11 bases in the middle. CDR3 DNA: TGTGCCAGCAGCGGCGACTGGGGCACCGGGGAGCTGTTTTTT. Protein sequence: CASSGDWGTGELFF.

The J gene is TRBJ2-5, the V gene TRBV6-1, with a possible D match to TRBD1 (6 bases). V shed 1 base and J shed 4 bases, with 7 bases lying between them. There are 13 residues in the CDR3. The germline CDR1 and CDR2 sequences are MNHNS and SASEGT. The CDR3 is CASSEGRGETQYF. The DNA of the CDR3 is TGTGCCAGCAGTGAAGGCAGGGGAGAGACCCAGTACTTC.

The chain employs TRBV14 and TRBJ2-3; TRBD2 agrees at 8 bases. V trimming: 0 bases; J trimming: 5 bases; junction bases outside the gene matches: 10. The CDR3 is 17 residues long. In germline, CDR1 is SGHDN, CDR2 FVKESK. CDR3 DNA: TGTGCCAGCAGCCAAGATCTGGGGTCGGGGGGGCAAGATACGCAGTATTTT. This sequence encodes CASSQDLGSGGQDTQYF.

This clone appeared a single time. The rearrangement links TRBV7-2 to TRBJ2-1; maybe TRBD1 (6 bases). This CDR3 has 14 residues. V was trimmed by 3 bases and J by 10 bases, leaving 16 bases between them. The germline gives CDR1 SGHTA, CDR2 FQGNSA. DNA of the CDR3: TGTGCCAGCAGCTTGGGGGCAGGGGCGCGGGAGCAGTTCTTC. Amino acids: CASSLGAGAREQFF.

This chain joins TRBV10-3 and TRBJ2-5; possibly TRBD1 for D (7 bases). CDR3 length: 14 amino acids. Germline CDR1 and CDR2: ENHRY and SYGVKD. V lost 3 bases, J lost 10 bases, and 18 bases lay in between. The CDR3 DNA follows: TGTGCCATCAGTGAAGGGGGCCAGGCGCGGGACCAGTACTTC. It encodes CAISEGGQARDQYF.

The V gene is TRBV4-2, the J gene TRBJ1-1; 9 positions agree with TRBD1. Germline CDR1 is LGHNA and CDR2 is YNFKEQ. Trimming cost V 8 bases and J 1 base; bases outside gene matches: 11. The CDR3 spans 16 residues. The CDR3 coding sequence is TGTGCCAGCGACTCACAGGGGGCCGGGGAGAACACTGAAGCTTTCTTT. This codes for CASDSQGAGENTEAFF.

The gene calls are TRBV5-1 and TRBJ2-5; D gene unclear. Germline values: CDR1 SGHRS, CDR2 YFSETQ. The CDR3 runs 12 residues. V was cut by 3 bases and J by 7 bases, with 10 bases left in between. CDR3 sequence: CASSSERGTQYF. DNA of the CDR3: TGCGCCAGCAGCTCCGAACGTGGGACCCAGTACTTC.

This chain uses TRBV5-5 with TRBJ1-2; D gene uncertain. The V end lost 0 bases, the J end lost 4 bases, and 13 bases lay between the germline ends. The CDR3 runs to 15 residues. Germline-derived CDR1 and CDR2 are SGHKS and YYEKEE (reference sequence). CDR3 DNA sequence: TGTGCCAGCAGCTTGGGACCGAAAAACGTCTATGGCTACACCTTC. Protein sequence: CASSLGPKNVYGYTF.

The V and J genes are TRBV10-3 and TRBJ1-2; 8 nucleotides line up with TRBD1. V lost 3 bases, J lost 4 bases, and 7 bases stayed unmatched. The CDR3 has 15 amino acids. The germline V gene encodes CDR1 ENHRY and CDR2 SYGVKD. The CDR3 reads CAISDPGQVRYGYTF. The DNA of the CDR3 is TGTGCCATCAGTGACCCGGGACAGGTACGCTATGGCTACACCTTC.

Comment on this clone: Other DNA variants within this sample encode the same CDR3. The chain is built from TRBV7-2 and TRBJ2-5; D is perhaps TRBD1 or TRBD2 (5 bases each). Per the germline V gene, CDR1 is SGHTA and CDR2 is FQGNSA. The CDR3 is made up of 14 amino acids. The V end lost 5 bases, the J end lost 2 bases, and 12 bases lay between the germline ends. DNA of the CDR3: TGTGCCAGCAGCCGGGGCGCAGGGCAAGAGACCCAGTACTTC. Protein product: CASSRGAGQETQYF.

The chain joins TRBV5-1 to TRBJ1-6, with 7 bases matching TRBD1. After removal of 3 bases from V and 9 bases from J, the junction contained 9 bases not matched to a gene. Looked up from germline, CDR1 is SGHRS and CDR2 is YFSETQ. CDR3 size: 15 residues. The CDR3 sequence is CASSWRQGNPSPLHF. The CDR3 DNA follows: TGCGCCAGCAGCTGGAGACAGGGAAACCCTTCACCCCTCCACTTT.

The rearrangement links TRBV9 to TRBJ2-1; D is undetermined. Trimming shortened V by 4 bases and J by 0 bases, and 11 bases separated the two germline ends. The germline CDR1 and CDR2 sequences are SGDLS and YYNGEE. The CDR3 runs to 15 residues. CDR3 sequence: CASSRDISSYNEQFF. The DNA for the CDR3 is TGTGCCAGCAGCAGAGACATAAGCTCCTACAATGAGCAGTTCTTC.

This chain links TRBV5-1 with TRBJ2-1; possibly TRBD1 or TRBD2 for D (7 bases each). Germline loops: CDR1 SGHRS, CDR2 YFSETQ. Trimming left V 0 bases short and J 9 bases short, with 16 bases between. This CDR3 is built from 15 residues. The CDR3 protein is CASSLEGGGQSEQFF. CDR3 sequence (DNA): TGCGCCAGCAGCTTGGAGGGAGGGGGACAGTCTGAGCAGTTCTTC.

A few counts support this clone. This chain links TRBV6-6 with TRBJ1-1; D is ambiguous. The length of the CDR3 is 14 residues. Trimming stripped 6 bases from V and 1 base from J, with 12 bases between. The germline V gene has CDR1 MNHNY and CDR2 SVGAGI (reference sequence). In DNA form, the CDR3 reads TGTGCCAGCAGCAGAGGATGGGAGAACACTGAAGCTTTCTTT. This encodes CASSRGWENTEAFF.

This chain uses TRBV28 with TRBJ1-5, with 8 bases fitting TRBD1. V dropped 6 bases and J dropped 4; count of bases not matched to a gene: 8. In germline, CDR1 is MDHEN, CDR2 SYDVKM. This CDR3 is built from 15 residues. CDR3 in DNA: TGTGCCAGCAGCTCACCAGGGGGCGGAAATCAGCCCCAGCATTTT. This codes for CASSSPGGGNQPQHF.

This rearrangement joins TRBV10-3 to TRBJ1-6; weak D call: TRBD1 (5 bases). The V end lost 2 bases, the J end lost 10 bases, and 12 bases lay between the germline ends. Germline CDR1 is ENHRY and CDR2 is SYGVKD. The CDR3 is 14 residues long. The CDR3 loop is CAISEGVEGSPLHF. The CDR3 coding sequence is TGTGCCATCAGTGAGGGCGTCGAGGGGTCACCCCTCCACTTT.

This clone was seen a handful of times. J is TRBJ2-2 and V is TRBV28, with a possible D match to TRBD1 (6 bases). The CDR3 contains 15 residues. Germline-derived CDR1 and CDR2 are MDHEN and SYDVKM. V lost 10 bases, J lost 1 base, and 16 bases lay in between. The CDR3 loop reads CATGAGTMNTGELFF. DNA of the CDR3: TGTGCCACTGGCGCCGGGACAATGAACACCGGGGAGCTGTTTTTT. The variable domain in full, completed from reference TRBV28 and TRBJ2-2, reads DVKVTQSSRYLVKRTGEKVFLECVQDMDHENMFWYRQDPGLGLRLIYFSYDVKMKEKGDIPEGYSVSREKKERFSLILESASTNQTSMYLCATGAGTMNTGELFFGEGSRLTVL.

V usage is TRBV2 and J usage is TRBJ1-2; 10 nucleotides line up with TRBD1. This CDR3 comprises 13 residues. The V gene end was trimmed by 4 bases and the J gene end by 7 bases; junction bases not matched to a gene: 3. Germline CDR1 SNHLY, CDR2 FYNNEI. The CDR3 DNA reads TGTGCCAGCAGTGGCAGGGACAGGGGTGGCTACACCTTC. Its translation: CASSGRDRGGYTF. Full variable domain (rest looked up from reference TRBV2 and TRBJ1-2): EPEVTQTPSHQVTQMGQEVILRCVPISNHLYFYWYRQILGQKVEFLVSFYNNEISEKSEIFDDQFSVERPDGSNFTLKIRSTKLEDSAMYFCASSGRDRGGYTFGSGTRLTVV.